The sequence of this T cell receptor (beta chain) was determined in a study of T cell changes during pregnancy in multiple sclerosis. This clone was found a few times. Only in-frame clones appear in the TCRdb table, and some are missing; sequencing was by immunoSEQ multiplex PCR. This repertoire shows some 36,000 clones, approximately 89% found once; its top ten account for 0.5% to 0.85%. CDR1 is SNHLY and CDR2 is FYNNEI in the germline V gene. V dropped 7 bases and J dropped 2 bases, with 11 bases sitting between them. This CDR3 is 13 amino acids long. The chain combines TRBV2 with TRBJ1-2; D remains ambiguous. The input for sequencing was CD4+ T cells from peripheral blood mononuclear cells, taken in the second trimester of pregnancy. This receptor was taken from a female donor in good health, enrolled as a control in a pregnancy study. CDR3 sequence: CASTRTGNYGYTF. The CDR3 bases are TGTGCCAGCACTAGAACTGGAAACTATGGCTACACCTTC.